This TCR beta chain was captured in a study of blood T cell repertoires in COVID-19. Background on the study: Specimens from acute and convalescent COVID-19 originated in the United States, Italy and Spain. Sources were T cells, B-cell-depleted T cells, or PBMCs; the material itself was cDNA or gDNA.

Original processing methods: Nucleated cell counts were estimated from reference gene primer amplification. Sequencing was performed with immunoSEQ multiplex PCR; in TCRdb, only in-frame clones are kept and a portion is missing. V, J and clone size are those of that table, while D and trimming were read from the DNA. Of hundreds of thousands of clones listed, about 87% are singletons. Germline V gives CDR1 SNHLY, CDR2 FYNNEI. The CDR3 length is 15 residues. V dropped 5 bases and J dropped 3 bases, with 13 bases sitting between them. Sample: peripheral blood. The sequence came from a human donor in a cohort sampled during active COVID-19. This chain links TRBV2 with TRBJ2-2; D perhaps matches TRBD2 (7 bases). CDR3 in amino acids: CASSLRGGDTGELFF. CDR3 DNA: TGTGCCAGCAGTCTTAGGGGGGGAGACACCGGGGAGCTGTTTTTT.